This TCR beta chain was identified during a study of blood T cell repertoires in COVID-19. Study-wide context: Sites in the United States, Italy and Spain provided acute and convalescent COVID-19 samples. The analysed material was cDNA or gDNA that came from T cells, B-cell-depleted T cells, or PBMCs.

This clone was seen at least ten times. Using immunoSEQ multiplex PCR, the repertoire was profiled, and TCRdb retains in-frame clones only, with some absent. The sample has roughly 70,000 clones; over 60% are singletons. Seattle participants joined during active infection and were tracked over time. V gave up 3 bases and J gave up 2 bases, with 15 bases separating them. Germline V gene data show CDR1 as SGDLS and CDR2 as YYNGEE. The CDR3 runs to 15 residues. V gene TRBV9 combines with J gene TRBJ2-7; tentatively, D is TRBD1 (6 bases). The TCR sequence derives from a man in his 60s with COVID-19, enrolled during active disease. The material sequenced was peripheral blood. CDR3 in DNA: TGTGCCAGCAGCGCTCAGCAGGGGTTCGCCTACGAGCAGTACTTC. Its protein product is CASSAQQGFAYEQYF.